The rows below give T cell receptor beta chains drawn from one sample of a study of T cell changes during pregnancy in multiple sclerosis. The table came from immunoSEQ multiplex PCR; TCRdb's copy has only in-frame clones and leaves some out. This table holds 40,000 to 60,000 clones, about 92% found once. Sequences were derived from CD4+ T cells from peripheral blood mononuclear cells, sampled in the third trimester of pregnancy. These TCRs come from a female donor with multiple sclerosis, enrolled in a pregnancy study. The CDR3 runs from the conserved cysteine through the conserved F or W. D genes are given only for firm matches. Not all rows give a size; the values are once, few, many and, for expanded clones, a class.

CDR3: CASSPQDNVSGNTIYF; DNA: TGTGCCAGCTCACCTCAGGACAACGTCTCTGGAAACACCATATATTTT; size: .; J: TRBJ1-3; V: TRBV18; D: .
CDR3: CASSLDGGAEAFF; DNA: TGTGCCAGCAGTCTCGACGGGGGGGCTGAAGCTTTCTTT; size: .; J: TRBJ1-1; V: TRBV28; D: .
CDR3: CASSKTRGTEAFF; DNA: TGTGCCAGCAGCAAGACTCGGGGCACTGAAGCTTTCTTT; size: .; J: TRBJ1-1; V: TRBV6-6; D: .
CDR3: CASSEATREVGEQYF; DNA: TGCGCCAGCAGCGAGGCGACTAGGGAGGTAGGGGAGCAGTACTTC; size: few; J: TRBJ2-7; V: TRBV5-1; D: .
CDR3: CASSYGTAGTEAFF; DNA: TGTGCCAGCAGTTACGGGACCGCGGGGACTGAAGCTTTCTTT; size: .; J: TRBJ1-1; V: TRBV6-5; D: .
CDR3: CASSITRDSSKGYTF; DNA: TGTGCCAGCAGTATAACTCGGGACAGTTCCAAGGGCTACACCTTC; size: .; J: TRBJ1-2; V: TRBV27; D: TRBD1
CDR3: CASTTGVNTEAFF; DNA: TGTGCCAGCACAACAGGGGTCAACACTGAAGCTTTCTTT; size: .; J: TRBJ1-1; V: TRBV28; D: TRBD1
CDR3: CASSEALGGGYNEQFF; DNA: TGTGCCAGCAGTGAAGCGCTGGGGGGAGGGTACAATGAGCAGTTCTTC; size: .; J: TRBJ2-1; V: TRBV2; D: TRBD2
CDR3: CAWSSDSYEQYF; DNA: TGTGCCTGGAGTTCTGACAGCTACGAGCAGTACTTC; size: .; J: TRBJ2-7; V: TRBV30; D: .
CDR3: CASSQTSGSFNEQFF; DNA: TGTGCCAGCAGCCAGACTAGCGGGAGCTTTAATGAGCAGTTCTTC; size: .; J: TRBJ2-1; V: TRBV4-2; D: TRBD2
CDR3: CASSLRRGQPNTGELFF; DNA: TGCGCCAGCAGCTTGCGGAGGGGACAGCCGAACACCGGGGAGCTGTTTTTT; size: .; J: TRBJ2-2; V: TRBV5-1; D: .
CDR3: CASSLQGSSYEQYF; DNA: TGCGCCAGCAGCTTGCAGGGCAGCTCCTACGAGCAGTACTTC; size: .; J: TRBJ2-7; V: TRBV5-1; D: .
CDR3: CASSPGLAGETQYF; DNA: TGTGCCAGTAGTCCTGGACTAGCGGGAGAGACCCAGTACTTC; size: .; J: TRBJ2-5; V: TRBV19; D: TRBD2
CDR3: CAWSKYSGRTYAEQYF; DNA: TGTGCCTGGAGTAAATATAGCGGGAGAACATACGCCGAGCAGTACTTC; size: .; J: TRBJ2-7; V: TRBV30; D: TRBD2
CDR3: CASSVDGTHYGYTF; DNA: TGTGCCAGCAGCGTAGATGGGACACACTATGGCTACACCTTC; size: once; J: TRBJ1-2; V: TRBV9; D: .
CDR3: CASSPGTGVGSYGYTF; DNA: TGTGCCAGCAGCCCTGGAACAGGGGTAGGAAGCTATGGCTACACCTTC; size: .; J: TRBJ1-2; V: TRBV5-4; D: TRBD1
CDR3: CASSQDHSGHTDTQYF; DNA: TGTGCCAGCAGCCAAGATCACAGCGGGCACACAGATACGCAGTATTTT; size: .; J: TRBJ2-3; V: TRBV14; D: .
CDR3: CASSPRGQLTQGGWIPEAFF; DNA: TGTGCCAGCTCACCCCGCGGGCAGCTAACGCAGGGAGGATGGATTCCTGAAGCTTTCTTT; size: .; J: TRBJ1-1; V: TRBV18; D: .
CDR3: CASKPGLGWSEQYF; DNA: TGTGCCAGCAAACCGGGACTGGGATGGTCCGAGCAGTACTTC; size: .; J: TRBJ2-7; V: TRBV6-6; D: .
CDR3: CASSVKGAGTGELFF; DNA: TGTGCCAGCAGCGTAAAGGGGGCAGGGACCGGGGAGCTGTTTTTT; size: .; J: TRBJ2-2; V: TRBV9; D: TRBD1
CDR3: CASTIQGVTSYGYTF; DNA: TGTGCCAGTACCATACAGGGGGTGACTAGCTATGGCTACACCTTC; size: .; J: TRBJ1-2; V: TRBV19; D: TRBD1
CDR3: CASSPQQGNEQYF; DNA: TGTGCCAGCTCACCACAACAGGGGAACGAGCAGTACTTC; size: .; J: TRBJ2-7; V: TRBV18; D: TRBD1
CDR3: CASSDATGITEQFF; DNA: TGTGCCAGCAGCGATGCCACCGGGATCACGGAGCAGTTCTTC; size: .; J: TRBJ2-1; V: TRBV11-1; D: .
CDR3: CASIPQGTYNEQFF; DNA: TGTGCCAGCATCCCACAGGGAACCTACAATGAGCAGTTCTTC; size: .; J: TRBJ2-1; V: TRBV7-2; D: .
CDR3: CASSLKELADNEQFF; DNA: TGCGCCAGCAGCTTGAAGGAGCTAGCGGACAATGAGCAGTTCTTC; size: .; J: TRBJ2-1; V: TRBV5-1; D: TRBD2
CDR3: CASSPGAQHF; DNA: TGTGCCAGCAGCCCCGGGGCCCAGCATTTT; size: .; J: TRBJ1-5; V: TRBV5-8; D: .
CDR3: CASSVAGLWVNEQFF; DNA: TGTGCCAGCAGCGTAGCCGGGTTATGGGTCAATGAGCAGTTCTTC; size: .; J: TRBJ2-1; V: TRBV9; D: .
CDR3: CASSQGQGWYNEQFF; DNA: TGTGCCAGCAGCCAAGGGCAGGGTTGGTACAATGAGCAGTTCTTC; size: .; J: TRBJ2-1; V: TRBV14; D: .
CDR3: CASSIDDAGSSYNEQFF; DNA: TGTGCCAGTAGTATAGATGACGCCGGGTCCTCCTACAATGAGCAGTTCTTC; size: few; J: TRBJ2-1; V: TRBV19; D: .
CDR3: CASSFSQGLNEKLFF; DNA: TGTGCCAGCAGCTTTAGTCAGGGGTTAAATGAAAAACTGTTTTTT; size: .; J: TRBJ1-4; V: TRBV7-2; D: .
CDR3: CASSPKPLVNNEQFF; DNA: TGCGCCAGCAGCCCCAAACCGCTAGTAAACAATGAGCAGTTCTTC; size: .; J: TRBJ2-1; V: TRBV5-1; D: .
CDR3: CASSPTGTVNEQFF; DNA: TGTGCCAGCTCACCAACCGGGACAGTAAATGAGCAGTTCTTC; size: .; J: TRBJ2-1; V: TRBV18; D: TRBD1
CDR3: CASSLPGLPNTIYF; DNA: TGTGCCAGCAGTTTACCGGGACTGCCAAACACCATATATTTT; size: .; J: TRBJ1-3; V: TRBV2; D: .
CDR3: CASSSSPWTSGISTDTQYF; DNA: TGTGCCAGCAGCTCCTCCCCCTGGACTAGCGGGATAAGCACAGATACGCAGTATTTT; size: .; J: TRBJ2-3; V: TRBV7-6; D: TRBD2
CDR3: CASSYSRQGFFYGYTF; DNA: TGTGCCAGCAGTTACTCGAGGCAGGGCTTTTTCTATGGCTACACCTTC; size: once; J: TRBJ1-2; V: TRBV6-6; D: .
CDR3: CASSVRDNRGEQYF; DNA: TGTGCCAGTAGTGTCCGGGACAACCGCGGGGAGCAGTACTTC; size: .; J: TRBJ2-7; V: TRBV19; D: .
CDR3: CASSLYGRGPYNEQFF; DNA: TGTGCCAGCAGTTTATACGGCAGGGGACCTTACAATGAGCAGTTCTTC; size: .; J: TRBJ2-1; V: TRBV27; D: .
CDR3: CASSIQTSGTSYEQYF; DNA: TGTGCCAGTAGTATTCAGACTAGCGGGACCTCCTACGAGCAGTACTTC; size: .; J: TRBJ2-7; V: TRBV19; D: TRBD2
CDR3: CASSERGLNYGYTF; DNA: TGCGCCAGCAGTGAACGCGGGTTAAACTATGGCTACACCTTC; size: .; J: TRBJ1-2; V: TRBV10-2; D: .
CDR3: CAISESGPGLALGEETQYF; DNA: TGTGCCATCAGTGAGTCAGGGCCGGGTTTGGCTCTCGGGGAAGAGACCCAGTACTTC; size: .; J: TRBJ2-5; V: TRBV10-3; D: .
CDR3: CASSFSRGANVLTF; DNA: TGTGCCAGCAGTTTCTCTCGGGGGGCCAACGTCCTGACTTTC; size: .; J: TRBJ2-6; V: TRBV6-5; D: .
CDR3: CASSPWGQGMNTEAFF; DNA: TGTGCCAGCAGCCCCTGGGGACAGGGCATGAACACTGAAGCTTTCTTT; size: .; J: TRBJ1-1; V: TRBV7-9; D: TRBD1
CDR3: CASSSHTGAGANVLTF; DNA: TGTGCCAGCAGTTCCCATACAGGGGCCGGGGCCAACGTCCTGACTTTC; size: .; J: TRBJ2-6; V: TRBV2; D: TRBD1
CDR3: CASSLPLGLAVAKNIQYF; DNA: TGTGCCAGCAGCCTCCCCTTAGGACTAGCGGTAGCCAAAAACATTCAGTACTTC; size: .; J: TRBJ2-4; V: TRBV7-9; D: TRBD2
CDR3: CASPQGTGVNQPQHF; DNA: TGTGCAAGTCCGCAGGGGACAGGGGTAAATCAGCCCCAGCATTTT; size: .; J: TRBJ1-5; V: TRBV12-2; D: .
CDR3: CASSLAGGGHYEQYF; DNA: TGTGCCAGCAGTTTAGCGGGAGGCGGGCACTACGAGCAGTACTTC; size: .; J: TRBJ2-7; V: TRBV27; D: TRBD2
CDR3: CASSQGAYEQYF; DNA: TGTGCCAGCAGCCAGGGGGCCTACGAGCAGTACTTC; size: once; J: TRBJ2-7; V: TRBV28; D: TRBD1
CDR3: CAISESTPGLGSPGELFF; DNA: TGTGCCATCAGTGAGTCGACTCCGGGACTAGGTTCCCCCGGGGAGCTGTTTTTT; size: few; J: TRBJ2-2; V: TRBV10-3; D: TRBD2
CDR3: CASSDVSTEAFF; DNA: TGTGCCAGCAGTGATGTGAGCACTGAAGCTTTCTTT; size: .; J: TRBJ1-1; V: TRBV25-1; D: .
CDR3: CASSPGLAGPTDTQYF; DNA: TGCGCCAGCAGCCCGGGACTAGCGGGGCCTACAGATACGCAGTATTTT; size: .; J: TRBJ2-3; V: TRBV5-1; D: TRBD2
CDR3: CASSPGTGQNTEAFF; DNA: TGTGCCAGCAGCCCGGGGACAGGGCAGAACACTGAAGCTTTCTTT; size: .; J: TRBJ1-1; V: TRBV7-8; D: TRBD1
CDR3: CASSLAPGSDTQYF; DNA: TGTGCCAGCAGCCTAGCCCCGGGGTCAGATACGCAGTATTTT; size: .; J: TRBJ2-3; V: TRBV14; D: .
CDR3: CASSRYLGVVETQYF; DNA: TGTGCCAGCAGCCGATATCTAGGGGTAGTGGAGACCCAGTACTTC; size: .; J: TRBJ2-5; V: TRBV5-6; D: .
CDR3: CASSGQVQGPQHF; DNA: TGTGCCAGCAGTGGACAGGTCCAAGGGCCCCAGCATTTT; size: .; J: TRBJ1-5; V: TRBV2; D: .